The clone carrying this T cell receptor (beta chain) occurred many times. The antigen is not known. Relying on iRepertoire HTBI primers and Arm-PCR of CDR3 regions, the team built TCR beta libraries. TCRdb fed the multiplex PCR reads into MiXCR, producing one record per CDR3 protein. The data hold more than 300,000 distinct CDR3 sequences, with 15% to 20% observed a single time. The data derive from a study of regulatory T cells in long-lasting Graves disease. General study points: New patients shared fewer public clonotypes (roughly 910) than persistent patients did (roughly 2,600). Newly diagnosed patients had higher TCR diversity than persistent Graves' patients did. Persistent disease samples used TRBV28, TRBJ1-2 and TRBJ2-5 preferentially.

Germline loops: CDR1 DFQATT, CDR2 SNEGSKA (reference sequence). V lost 3 bases and J lost 3, with 21 bases in between. This CDR3 region has 16 residues. Sample time point: newly diagnosed GD, antithyroid drugs for less than 3 months. From PBMCs, RNA was extracted and then used to make the TCR library. These data were also filed under a second study, of T cells in Graves' hyperthyroidism and ophthalmopathy. That source notes: Ophthalmopathy was told apart from stable hyperthyroidism by a 13 V-J model.

The clonotype was recovered from a woman under 30 with Graves disease. The source material was peripheral blood mononuclear cells (PBMCs), sampled at new diagnosis, from a patient treated with antithyroid drugs. This chain uses TRBV20-1 with TRBJ2-7; D is unclear. The CDR3 coding sequence is TGCAGTGCTAGGGATGGCGGACGGAGCGTTTACTACGAGCAGTACTTC. Protein product: CSARDGGRSVYYEQYF.